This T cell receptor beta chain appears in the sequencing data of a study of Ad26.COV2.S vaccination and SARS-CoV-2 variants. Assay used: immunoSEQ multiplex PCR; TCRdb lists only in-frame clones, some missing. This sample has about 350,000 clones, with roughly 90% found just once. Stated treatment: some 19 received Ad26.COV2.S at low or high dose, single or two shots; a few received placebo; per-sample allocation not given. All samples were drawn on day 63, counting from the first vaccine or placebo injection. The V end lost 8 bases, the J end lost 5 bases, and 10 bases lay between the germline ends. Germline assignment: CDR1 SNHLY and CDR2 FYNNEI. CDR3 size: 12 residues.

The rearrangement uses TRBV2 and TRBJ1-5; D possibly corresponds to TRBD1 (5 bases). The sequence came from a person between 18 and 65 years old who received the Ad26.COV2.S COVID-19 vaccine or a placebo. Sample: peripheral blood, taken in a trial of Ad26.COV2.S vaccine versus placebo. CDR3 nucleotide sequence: TGTGCCAGCGGCCGGGACGATCAGCCCCAGCATTTT. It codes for CASGRDDQPQHF.